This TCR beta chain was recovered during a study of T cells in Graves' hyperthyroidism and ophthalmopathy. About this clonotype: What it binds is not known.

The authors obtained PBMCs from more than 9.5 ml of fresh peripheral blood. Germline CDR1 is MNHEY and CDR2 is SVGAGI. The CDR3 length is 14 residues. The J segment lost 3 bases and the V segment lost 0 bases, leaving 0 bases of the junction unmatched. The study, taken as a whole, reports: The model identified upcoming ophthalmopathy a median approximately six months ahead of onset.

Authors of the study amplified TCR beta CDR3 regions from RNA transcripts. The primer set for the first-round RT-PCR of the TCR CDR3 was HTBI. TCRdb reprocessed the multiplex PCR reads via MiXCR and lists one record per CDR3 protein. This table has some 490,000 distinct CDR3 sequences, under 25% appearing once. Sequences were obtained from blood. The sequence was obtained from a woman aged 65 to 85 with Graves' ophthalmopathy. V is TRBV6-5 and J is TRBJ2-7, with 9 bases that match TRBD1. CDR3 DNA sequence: TGTGCCAGCAGTTACTCGGACAGGGGCTACGAGCAGTACTTC. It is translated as CASSYSDRGYEQYF.